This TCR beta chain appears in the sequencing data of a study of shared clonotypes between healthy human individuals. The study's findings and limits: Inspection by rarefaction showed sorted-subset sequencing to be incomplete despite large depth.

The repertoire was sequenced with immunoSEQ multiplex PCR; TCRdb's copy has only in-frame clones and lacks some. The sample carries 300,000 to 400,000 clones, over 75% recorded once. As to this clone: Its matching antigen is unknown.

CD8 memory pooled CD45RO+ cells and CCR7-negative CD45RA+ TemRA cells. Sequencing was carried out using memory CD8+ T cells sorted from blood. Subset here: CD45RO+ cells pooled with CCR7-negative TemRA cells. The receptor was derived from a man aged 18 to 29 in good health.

The DNA of the CDR3 is TGTGCCAGCAGCTTAAGAGTTGGTGACAATGAGCAGTTCTTC. Its translation: CASSLRVGDNEQFF. The rearrangement links TRBV13 to TRBJ2-1; D is uncertain. Deletions cut 2 bases from V and 5 bases from J, with 10 bases between. The length of the CDR3 is 14 residues. CDR1 is PRHDT and CDR2 is FYEKMQ in the germline V gene (reference sequence).